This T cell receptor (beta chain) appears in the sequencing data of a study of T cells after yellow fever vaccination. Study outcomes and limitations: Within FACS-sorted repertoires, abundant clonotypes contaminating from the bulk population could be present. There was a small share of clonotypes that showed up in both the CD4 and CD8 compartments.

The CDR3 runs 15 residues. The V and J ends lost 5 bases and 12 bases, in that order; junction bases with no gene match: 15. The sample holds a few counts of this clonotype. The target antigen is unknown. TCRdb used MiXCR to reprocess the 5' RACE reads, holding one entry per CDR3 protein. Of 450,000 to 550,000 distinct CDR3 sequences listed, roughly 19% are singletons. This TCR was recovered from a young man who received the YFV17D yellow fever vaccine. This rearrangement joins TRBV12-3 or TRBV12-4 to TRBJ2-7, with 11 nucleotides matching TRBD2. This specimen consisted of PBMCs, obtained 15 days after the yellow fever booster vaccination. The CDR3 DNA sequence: TGTGCCAGCAGTCCAGCTTTACTAGCGGGAGTAATTAGGTACTTC. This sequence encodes CASSPALLAGVIRYF.